This record concerns one T cell receptor beta chain sequence. Its antigen is still unknown. The protocol was immunoSEQ multiplex PCR, while the TCRdb copy is restricted to in-frame clones and leaves out a portion. The top ten clones hold approximately 0.45% of a sample with some 1.5 million clones, approximately 98% of them seen once. The data are from a study of shared clonotypes between healthy human individuals. Study observations and caveats: How much donors shared clonotypes was expected to be affected by sequencing depth. Shared clonotypes: 4.5% to 5% naive CD4, roughly 4% naive CD8, less than 2.5% memory CD4, approximately 0.37% memory CD8.

The V gene end was trimmed by 4 bases and the J gene end by 8 bases; junction bases not matched to a gene: 15. CDR1 is SNHLY, CDR2 FYNNEI, per germline. The CDR3 extends over 19 amino acids. Every donor was a Caucasian adult from Nashville, Tennessee. The sample comprised naive CD4+ T cells sorted from blood. Subset reported: CD45RA+ positively selected. The J gene is TRBJ2-2, the V gene TRBV2; 14 nucleotides match TRBD2. This sequence originates from a man aged 25 to 40 in good health. The CDR3 is CASSVNGFLGLAGEGELFF. The DNA of the CDR3 is TGTGCCAGCAGTGTGAACGGGTTTTTGGGACTAGCGGGAGAGGGGGAGCTGTTTTTT.